This T cell receptor beta chain was captured in a study of spatial heterogeneity in lung cancer. This clonotype was counted at least ten times. Its antigen is unidentified. This CDR3 spans 15 amino acids. Germline V gives CDR1 MNHEY, CDR2 SMNVEV (reference sequence). V was cut by 5 bases and J by 4 bases, with 15 bases left in between. TCRdb processed the 5' RACE reads anew with MiXCR; each CDR3 protein has one entry. The table includes around 95,000 distinct CDR3 sequences, about 4.4% detected once. Time point: sample taken at primary tumor resection. Findings and caveats of the study: How many expanded intratumoral alpha and beta TCRs were present tracked the tumor mutation count, which was a count of nonsynonymous mutations.

The source was lung tumor tissue, collected at surgery. The V call is TRBV27, the J call TRBJ2-1; D call uncertain. This receptor was taken from a male donor with early-stage non-small cell lung cancer. The CDR3 DNA is TGTGCCAGCAGTCCCCCCGGTGGATGGTACAATGAGCAGTTCTTC. Residues: CASSPPGGWYNEQFF.